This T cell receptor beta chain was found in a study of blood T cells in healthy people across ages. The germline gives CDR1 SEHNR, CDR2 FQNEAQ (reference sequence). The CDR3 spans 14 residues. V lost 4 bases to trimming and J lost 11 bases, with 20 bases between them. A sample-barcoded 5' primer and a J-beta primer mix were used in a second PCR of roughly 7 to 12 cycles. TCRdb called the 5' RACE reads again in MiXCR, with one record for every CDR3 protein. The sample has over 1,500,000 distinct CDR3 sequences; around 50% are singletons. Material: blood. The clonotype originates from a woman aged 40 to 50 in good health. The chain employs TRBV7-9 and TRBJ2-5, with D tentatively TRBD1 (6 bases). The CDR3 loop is CASSSNRVRNEQYF. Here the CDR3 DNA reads TGTGCCAGCAGCTCTAACAGGGTACGCAATGAGCAGTACTTC.